This T cell receptor (beta chain) derives from a study of blood T cell repertoires in COVID-19. Study as a whole: COVID-19 samples collected from the United States, Italy and Spain covered acute and convalescent phases. PBMCs, B-cell-depleted T cells, or T cells provided the cDNA or gDNA that made up the material.

Original analysis: Estimation of nucleated cell counts was performed using reference gene primer amplification. Only in-frame clones appear in the TCRdb table, and some are missing; sequencing was by immunoSEQ multiplex PCR. The DNA was the basis for D and trimming; V, J and clone size are from that table. Among 45,000 to 55,000 clones listed, around nine tenths were seen once. V dropped 1 base and J dropped 4; count of bases not matched to a gene: 7. Per germline, CDR1 SGHDN and CDR2 FVKESK. The CDR3 loop spans 16 amino acids. The chain recombines TRBV14 with TRBJ2-5, with TRBD1 identical over 9 bases. This receptor was identified in a woman at least 80 years old with acute or convalescent COVID-19. Material for sequencing was peripheral blood. This CDR3 is CASSQGSGTGLETQYF. CDR3 DNA: TGTGCCAGCAGCCAAGGTTCTGGGACAGGGTTAGAGACCCAGTACTTC.